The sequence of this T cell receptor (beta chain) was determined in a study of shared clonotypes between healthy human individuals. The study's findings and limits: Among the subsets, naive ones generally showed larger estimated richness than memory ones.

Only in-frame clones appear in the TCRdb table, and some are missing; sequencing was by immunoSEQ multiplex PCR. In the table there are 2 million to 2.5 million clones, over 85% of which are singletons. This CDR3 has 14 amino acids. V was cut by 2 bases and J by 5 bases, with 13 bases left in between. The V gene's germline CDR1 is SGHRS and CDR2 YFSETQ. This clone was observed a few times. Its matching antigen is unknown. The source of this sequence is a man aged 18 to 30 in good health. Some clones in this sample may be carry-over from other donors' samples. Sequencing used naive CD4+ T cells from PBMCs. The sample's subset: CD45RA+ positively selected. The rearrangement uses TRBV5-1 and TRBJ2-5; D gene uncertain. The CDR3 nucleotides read TGCGCCAGCAGCTTCGGGTCATCACGGGAGACCCAGTACTTC. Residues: CASSFGSSRETQYF.